These T cell receptor beta chains were read from a single sample in a study. One entry per CDR3 protein results from TCRdb running MiXCR on the RT-PCR reads. The data show about 680,000 distinct CDR3 sequences, 14% seen once. Sequencing was done on a sample of memory CD4+ T cells from blood. These receptors were obtained from a female donor in good health, serving as a healthy control. Each CDR3 is given with its conserved first and last residue. Each record gives: clone size, J gene, V gene, CDR3 length, CDR3 protein. A clone size is listed for some rows: how often the clone was seen (once, few, many), or a class if it is expanded.

>NA|TRBJ2-2|TRBV20-1|12
CSSAGDTGELFF
>few|TRBJ1-1|TRBV24-1|14
CATSDSGRATEAFF
>few|TRBJ2-5|TRBV7-2|18
CASSVMKWGLAGFETQYF
>NA|TRBJ1-1|TRBV6-5|11
CASFSSTEAFF
>many|TRBJ2-1|TRBV20-1|15
CSALPGTRAYNEQFF
>few|TRBJ1-2|TRBV27|17
CASSLLWTGGSNYGYTF
>few|TRBJ2-5|TRBV4-3|14
CASSPAGDVETQYF
>many|TRBJ1-1|TRBV30|14
CAWSDRFRGTEAFF
>few|TRBJ1-1|TRBV12-3/TRBV12-4|14
CASSSTGVYTEAFF
>few|TRBJ1-1|TRBV20-1|15
CSATGWMGSNTEAFF
>many|TRBJ2-2|TRBV7-2|15
CASSPRQTNTGELFF
>many|TRBJ2-3|TRBV24-1|12
CATGQLTDTQYF
>few|TRBJ2-1|TRBV30|15
CAWSDPQSSYNEQFF
>NA|TRBJ2-1|TRBV10-3|17
CAISRLGVPGQGTEQFF
>NA|TRBJ2-3|TRBV7-3|17
CASSLTGLPSSTDTQYF
>NA|TRBJ1-1|TRBV27|14
CASSLRGAGAEAFF
>NA|TRBJ1-5|TRBV6-6|13
CASGPHSNQPQHF